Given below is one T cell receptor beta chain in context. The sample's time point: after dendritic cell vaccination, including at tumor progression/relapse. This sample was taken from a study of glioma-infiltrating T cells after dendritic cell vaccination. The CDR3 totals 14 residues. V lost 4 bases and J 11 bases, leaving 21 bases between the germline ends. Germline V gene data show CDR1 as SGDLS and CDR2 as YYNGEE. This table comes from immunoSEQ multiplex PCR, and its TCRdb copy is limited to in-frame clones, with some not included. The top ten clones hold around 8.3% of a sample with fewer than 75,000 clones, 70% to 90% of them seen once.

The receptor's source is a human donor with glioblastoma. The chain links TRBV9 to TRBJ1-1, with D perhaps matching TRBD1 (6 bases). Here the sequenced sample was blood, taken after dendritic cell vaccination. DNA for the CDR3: TGTGCCAGCAGCTCCATCGTAGGGGACATAGGCGCTTTCTTT. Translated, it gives CASSSIVGDIGAFF.